This entry features one TCR beta chain sequence. Its antigen specificity is not known. No base-level quality is on record; no much larger clone is a single base apart. This specimen comes from a study of blood T cell repertoires in COVID-19 (dated by TCRdb to about 2020). At the level of the whole study: The collaborator samples originated in the United States, Italy and Spain and spanned the acute and convalescent phases of COVID-19. The material from the prospective study consisted of cDNA or gDNA derived from T cells, B-cell-depleted T cells, or PBMCs. The dataset comprised deeply sampled blood TCRbeta repertoires from subjects exposed to, actively infected with, or recovered from COVID-19. The repertoires were released in a freely available public database meant as a resource for research on the immune response to SARS-CoV-2. The samples were drawn from two sources: the first 160 participants of the ongoing ImmuneRACE study, and 1,000 to 1,500 subjects contributed by 6 global collaborators. Nearly every sample came with metadata listing a de-identified subject ID, COVID-19 status, age in years and sex. Where available, HLA class I and class II types were taken from metadata supplied by the sample provider and were not determined by assay-based typing. Here is what the overall study found, with its caveats: The amount of clinical and demographic metadata varied by source and participant and was provided uncurated.

The collaborating institutions used their own protocols to collect whole blood in K2EDTA tubes. For TCRbeta analysis, collaborators shipped samples as frozen whole blood, isolated PBMCs, or DNA extracted from either of those sample types. From a lookup of the germline V gene, CDR1 and CDR2 are SGHAT and FQNNGV. V sheds 1 base and J sheds 1 base, leaving 7 bases between their ends. Spanning cysteine to phenylalanine, the CDR3 consists of 14 amino acids. Left in the record is the CDR3 DNA by itself, 42 bases read in frame from the first base. TCRbeta CDR3 regions were amplified from genomic DNA using the immunoSEQ Assay, a bias-controlled multiplex PCR. In the authors' own workflow: Nucleated cell counts per sample were estimated from amplification of reference gene primers within the assay. To quantify the absolute abundance of each unique TCRbeta CDR3 rearrangement, sequence reads were collapsed and filtered. For each sample, productive Simpson clonality was calculated as the square root of Simpson's diversity index over productive rearrangements. Here the immuneACCESS table is served through TCRdb, limited to in-frame sequences with V and J called. Missing clones are a known gap in these copies; in checked studies unresolved V genes cover under half, and the rest lacks a known reason. V and J calls and clone size are given by that table; D and trimming were obtained from the DNA. The sample includes 30,000 to 45,000 clones, with roughly nine tenths observed a single time. 2% to 2.5% of the sample lies in the top ten.

The sequencing sample was made of peripheral blood. The clonotype originates from a man in his forties or fifties with active COVID-19. The chain is encoded by TRBV11-2 joined to TRBJ1-1; the D gene identity is not certain. The nucleotides read TGTGCCAGCAGCTTAGTCCGAGGGAACACTGAAGCTTTCTTT. Its protein is CASSLVRGNTEAFF.